Listed below are T cell receptor beta chains from one sample, sequenced in a study of blood T cell repertoires in COVID-19. Sequencing was performed with immunoSEQ multiplex PCR; in TCRdb, only in-frame clones are kept and a portion is missing. The sample contains approximately 350,000 clones, about 89% of which appear only once. Sequenced material: peripheral blood. These receptor sequences come from a woman aged 50 to 60 with COVID-19, enrolled during active disease. Each CDR3 is given with its conserved first and last residue. D genes are given only for firm matches. Clone size, where shown, is once, few, many, or a class for clones that have expanded.

size	D	V	J	CDR3	DNA
-	-	TRBV6-2/TRBV6-3	TRBJ1-5	CASSYPQGVGNQPQHF	TGTGCCAGCAGTTACCCGCAAGGGGTGGGCAATCAGCCCCAGCATTTT
-	-	TRBV2	TRBJ2-2	CASLSTGELFF	TGTGCCAGTCTGAGCACCGGGGAGCTGTTTTTT
-	-	TRBV11-3	TRBJ2-1	CASSLNTKGVYNEQFF	TGTGCCAGCAGCTTAAACACAAAAGGGGTCTACAATGAGCAGTTCTTC
-	TRBD1	TRBV9	TRBJ1-1	CASSVALGGGNAFF	TGTGCCAGCAGCGTAGCTTTAGGGGGCGGAAACGCTTTCTTT
-	TRBD2	TRBV19	TRBJ2-1	CASSSGSGYNEQFF	TGTGCCAGCAGTAGCGGGAGTGGATACAATGAGCAGTTCTTC
-	-	TRBV18	TRBJ1-2	CASSSRDIPNYGYTF	TGTGCCAGCTCATCCCGGGACATACCTAACTATGGCTACACCTTC
-	TRBD2	TRBV10-1	TRBJ2-7	CASSESGGRIGLAGHPTYEQYF	TGCGCCAGCAGTGAGTCGGGAGGAAGGATCGGACTAGCGGGACATCCCACCTACGAGCAGTACTTC
-	TRBD2	TRBV7-9	TRBJ2-7	CASSSTSGRANEQYF	TGTGCCAGCAGCTCGACTAGCGGGAGGGCTAACGAGCAGTACTTC
-	-	TRBV29-1	TRBJ2-7	CSARTRNYEQYF	TGCAGCGCCCGCACAAGAAACTACGAGCAGTACTTC
-	-	TRBV7-2	TRBJ2-5	CASSLVPGGIETQYF	TGTGCCAGCAGCTTAGTCCCCGGCGGGATAGAGACCCAGTACTTC
-	TRBD1	TRBV6-5	TRBJ1-1	CASRDRVEAFF	TGTGCCAGCAGGGACAGGGTTGAAGCTTTCTTT
-	-	TRBV6-2/TRBV6-3	TRBJ1-1	CASRPQGLNTEAFF	TGTGCCAGCAGGCCTCAGGGGTTGAACACTGAAGCTTTCTTT
-	TRBD2	TRBV10-3	TRBJ2-7	CAISVWTSGSEQYF	TGTGCCATCAGTGTGTGGACTAGCGGGAGCGAGCAGTACTTC
once	TRBD1	TRBV5-1	TRBJ2-7	CASSLATGGFFEQYF	TGCGCCAGCAGCTTGGCCACAGGGGGGTTTTTCGAGCAGTACTTC
-	TRBD1	TRBV7-2	TRBJ2-2	CASSLRTGDTGELFF	TGTGCCAGCAGCTTGCGGACAGGGGACACCGGGGAGCTGTTTTTT
-	-	TRBV5-6	TRBJ2-3	CASSLSGPTDTQYF	TGTGCCAGCAGCTTGTCCGGTCCCACAGATACGCAGTATTTT
-	TRBD2	TRBV29-1	TRBJ2-1	CSVEDISGSGEQFF	TGCAGCGTTGAAGATATTAGCGGGAGTGGTGAGCAGTTCTTC
few	-	TRBV6-1	TRBJ1-1	CASSESAQGRRLAFF	TGTGCCAGCAGTGAATCAGCACAGGGACGGAGGTTGGCTTTCTTT
-	-	TRBV5-6	TRBJ2-2	CASSGVDRSNTGELFF	TGTGCCAGCAGCGGAGTAGACAGATCGAACACCGGGGAGCTGTTTTTT
-	-	TRBV29-1	TRBJ1-4	CSVETGFGEKLFF	TGCAGCGTCGAGACGGGGTTCGGAGAAAAACTGTTTTTT
-	-	TRBV20-1	TRBJ1-2	CSASSQNGYTF	TGCAGTGCTAGTTCCCAGAATGGCTACACCTTC
few	TRBD1	TRBV19	TRBJ1-2	CASSRDSDLYYGYTF	TGTGCCAGTAGCCGGGACAGCGACCTCTACTATGGCTACACCTTC
-	-	TRBV9	TRBJ2-7	CASSAGTTYVSEQYF	TGTGCCAGCAGCGCAGGGACAACTTACGTTTCGGAGCAGTACTTC
-	TRBD2	TRBV19	TRBJ2-1	CANPTPGLAGKPPYNEQFF	TGTGCCAACCCCACTCCGGGACTAGCGGGAAAACCCCCCTACAATGAGCAGTTCTTC
-	-	TRBV30	TRBJ2-7	CAWSPPRLADPRTYEQYF	TGTGCCTGGAGTCCCCCTAGATTAGCGGATCCTCGTACTTACGAGCAGTACTTC
-	TRBD1	TRBV18	TRBJ1-1	CASSPYRGQGEAFF	TGTGCCAGCTCACCGTACAGGGGGCAGGGTGAAGCTTTCTTT
-	-	TRBV6-5	TRBJ1-2	CASSYSGGSNYGYTF	TGTGCCAGCAGTTACTCGGGGGGGTCTAACTATGGCTACACCTTC
-	TRBD1	TRBV19	TRBJ1-2	CASRRDSAFGYTF	TGTGCCAGTAGGAGGGACAGTGCGTTTGGCTACACCTTC
-	-	TRBV3-1/TRBV3-2	TRBJ2-7	CASSLRWGDHYEQYF	TGTGCCAGCAGCCTCAGATGGGGGGACCACTACGAGCAGTACTTC
-	-	TRBV19	TRBJ1-1	CASSADRGVTEAFF	TGTGCCAGTAGTGCCGATCGGGGGGTGACTGAAGCTTTCTTT
few	-	TRBV5-4	TRBJ2-7	CASSRQTGTGRYEQYF	TGTGCCAGCAGCCGCCAAACCGGGACTGGGAGATACGAGCAGTACTTC
-	TRBD2	TRBV18	TRBJ2-1	CASSPRLAGIFDEQFF	TGTGCCAGCTCACCACGACTAGCGGGGATCTTCGATGAGCAGTTCTTC
once	-	TRBV15	TRBJ1-3	CATRGQGGNTIYF	TGTGCCACCAGGGGCCAGGGAGGAAACACCATATATTTT
-	TRBD2	TRBV7-9	TRBJ2-7	CASSPGLAGEAHEQYF	TGTGCCAGCAGCCCGGGACTAGCGGGAGAGGCACACGAGCAGTACTTC
-	-	TRBV7-6	TRBJ2-2	CASSGGTSNTGELFF	TGTGCCAGCAGCGGAGGGACTTCTAACACCGGGGAGCTGTTTTTT
-	TRBD2	TRBV9	TRBJ2-1	CASSVTSGRANEQFF	TGTGCCAGCAGCGTTACTAGCGGGAGGGCCAATGAGCAGTTCTTC
-	-	TRBV29-1	TRBJ1-2	CSVESGDYGYTF	TGCAGCGTTGAATCAGGGGACTATGGCTACACCTTC
-	-	TRBV7-3	TRBJ2-3	CATSDYTLTDTQYF	TGTGCCACCTCGGACTATACCCTCACAGATACGCAGTATTTT
-	-	TRBV20-1	TRBJ1-1	CSAGQNEAFF	TGCAGTGCTGGACAGAACGAAGCTTTCTTT
-	-	TRBV18	TRBJ1-1	CASTRDRPDLNTEAFF	TGTGCCAGCACAAGAGACAGGCCCGATTTGAACACTGAAGCTTTCTTT
-	-	TRBV7-3	TRBJ2-7	CASSPTAGRVYEQYF	TGTGCCAGCAGCCCCACGGCGGGGCGGGTCTACGAGCAGTACTTC
few	-	TRBV30	TRBJ1-2	CACPPSGQLNYGYTF	TGTGCCTGCCCTCCGTCGGGACAACTTAACTATGGCTACACCTTC
-	TRBD1	TRBV6-5	TRBJ2-2	CASSFRQGANTGELFF	TGTGCCAGCAGTTTCCGGCAGGGGGCGAACACCGGGGAGCTGTTTTTT
-	TRBD1	TRBV10-3	TRBJ1-4	CAISATGQGVQLFF	TGTGCCATCAGTGCGACGGGACAGGGGGTTCAACTGTTTTTT
-	-	TRBV5-1	TRBJ2-3	CASSLVGGSRSGTDTQYF	TGCGCCAGCAGCTTGGTAGGTGGGAGTAGAAGTGGGACAGATACGCAGTATTTT
-	TRBD1	TRBV5-1	TRBJ1-1	CASSNGQALMMTEAFF	TGCGCCAGCAGCAATGGACAGGCTTTGATGATGACTGAAGCTTTCTTT
-	TRBD1	TRBV3-1/TRBV3-2	TRBJ2-3	CASSQDRRDRGTDTQYF	TGTGCCAGCAGCCAAGATCGAAGGGACAGGGGCACAGATACGCAGTATTTT
-	TRBD1	TRBV6-5	TRBJ1-2	CASTRGRGQYGYTF	TGTGCCAGCACCAGGGGCAGGGGGCAATATGGCTACACCTTC
-	TRBD2	TRBV11-2	TRBJ2-3	CASSLRTSGNKDTQYF	TGTGCCAGCAGTCTCCGGACTAGCGGGAACAAAGATACGCAGTATTTT
-	TRBD2	TRBV3-1/TRBV3-2	TRBJ2-1	CASKSGLAGWNEQFF	TGTGCCAGCAAATCGGGACTAGCGGGTTGGAATGAGCAGTTCTTC
-	-	TRBV11-2	TRBJ2-7	CASSLVFLANYEQYF	TGTGCCAGCAGCTTAGTCTTTCTAGCGAACTACGAGCAGTACTTC
few	-	TRBV3-1/TRBV3-2	TRBJ2-7	CASRDQGSSYEQYF	TGTGCCAGCAGGGACCAGGGCTCCTCCTACGAGCAGTACTTC
-	-	TRBV2	TRBJ2-3	CASTGNYADTQYF	TGTGCCAGCACAGGAAATTATGCAGATACGCAGTATTTT
-	-	TRBV11-2	TRBJ1-5	CASSLVQRGSEFNQPQHF	TGTGCCAGCAGCTTAGTCCAGCGGGGCTCCGAATTCAATCAGCCCCAGCATTTT
few	-	TRBV19	TRBJ1-1	CASSVLPGLKMNTEAFF	TGTGCCAGTAGTGTCCTTCCGGGACTGAAAATGAACACTGAAGCTTTCTTT